A single sample gave rise to the 9 T cell receptor beta chains below, sequenced in a study of identical twins. One entry per CDR3 protein results from TCRdb running MiXCR on the 5' RACE reads. The sample consists of about 430,000 distinct CDR3 sequences, about a fifth of them appearing once. Sequencing used naive T cells sorted from blood. These receptors were obtained from a man aged 50 to 59 in good health.

This clonotype was counted at least ten times. This chain uses TRBV4-2 with TRBJ2-2, with D perhaps matching TRBD2 (6 bases). The V gene's germline CDR1 is LGHNA and CDR2 YNFKEQ. Trimming shortened V by 3 bases and J by 5 bases, and 13 bases separated the two germline ends. This CDR3 is 15 amino acids long. CDR3 loop: CASSQEGLRTGELFF. The DNA for the CDR3 is TGTGCCAGCAGCCAGGAGGGCCTGAGGACCGGGGAGCTGTTTTTT.

This rearrangement joins TRBV12-3 or TRBV12-4 to TRBJ2-7; 7 nucleotides match TRBD2. The ends lost 5 bases at V and 3 bases at J; junction bases unmatched: 7. The CDR3 covers 14 residues. This chain's CDR3 is CASSLGLVFYEQYF. CDR3 nucleotides: TGTGCCAGCAGTCTAGGACTAGTGTTCTACGAGCAGTACTTC.

This clonotype was recorded many times. The chain recombines TRBV20-1 with TRBJ2-4; 8 bases line up with TRBD2. The germline V gene encodes CDR1 DFQATT and CDR2 SNEGSKA (reference sequence). CDR3 length equals 14 residues. Trimming took 6 bases from V and 8 from J; bases not matched to a gene: 12. The CDR3, as DNA: TGCAGTGCCGGTGACGGAAGCGGGAGTGACATTCAGTACTTC. It codes for CSAGDGSGSDIQYF.

This clonotype has a count of ten or more. V usage is TRBV5-1 and J usage is TRBJ2-2; D may be TRBD1 (5 bases). The germline V gene has CDR1 SGHRS and CDR2 YFSETQ. Trimming shortened V by 1 base and J by 7 bases, and 14 bases separated the two germline ends. The CDR3 extends over 15 amino acids. The CDR3 loop is CASSLSEGTGGELFF. CDR3 nucleotides: TGCGCCAGCAGCTTGTCAGAAGGTACAGGCGGGGAGCTGTTTTTT. The full variable domain, its missing parts supplied by reference TRBV5-1 and TRBJ2-2, is KAGVTQTPRYLIKTRGQQVTLSCSPISGHRSVSWYQQTPGQGLQFLFEYFSETQRNKGNFPGRFSGRQFSNSRSEMNVSTLELGDSALYLCASSLSEGTGGELFFGEGSRLTVL.

This clonotype was counted only a few times. As DNA, the CDR3 is TGCGCCAGCAGCCACAGACTAGCGGGTAACAATGAGCAGTTCTTC. Its protein product is CASSHRLAGNNEQFF. The chain carries TRBV4-3 and TRBJ2-1, with 10 nucleotides matching TRBD2. CDR3 length equals 15 residues. Trimming cost V 3 bases and J 5 bases; bases outside gene matches: 4. Germline assignment: CDR1 LGHNA and CDR2 YSLEER.

This clonotype occurred many times. This chain joins TRBV4-3 and TRBJ2-7; 7 bases map to TRBD1. This CDR3 has 16 amino acids. Looked up from germline, CDR1 is LGHNA and CDR2 is YSLEER. Trimming cost V 2 bases and J 4 bases; bases outside gene matches: 11. The DNA for the CDR3 is TGCGCCAGCAGCCAAACTGTGATTGGACAGGTTTACGAGCAGTACTTC. This gives the protein CASSQTVIGQVYEQYF.

This clonotype was seen more than once but under ten times. This chain connects TRBV6-5 to TRBJ2-7, with D possibly matching TRBD2 (6 bases). V shed 2 bases and J shed 11 bases, with 22 bases lying between them. Per germline, CDR1 MNHEY and CDR2 SVGAGI. The length of the CDR3 is 15 residues. DNA for the CDR3: TGTGCCAGCAGTTACGACGGGGGACTCCCACGAGAGGAGTACTTC. It translates to CASSYDGGLPREEYF.

This clonotype was observed many times. This chain joins TRBV12-3 or TRBV12-4 and TRBJ2-1; D is undetermined. The length of the CDR3 is 12 residues. V was clipped by 0 bases and J by 6 bases, with 3 bases between them. This chain's CDR3 is CASSLAFNEQFF. CDR3 bases: TGTGCCAGCAGTTTAGCCTTCAATGAGCAGTTCTTC.

This clonotype was detected many times. The chain's CDR3 is CSVWGHRQETQYF. The CDR3 region has the DNA TGCAGCGTTTGGGGACATAGGCAAGAGACCCAGTACTTC. This chain uses TRBV29-1 with TRBJ2-5; tentatively, D is TRBD1 (6 bases). Trimming removed 5 bases at V and 2 bases at J, with 12 bases between. From germline, CDR1 is SQVTM and CDR2 ANQGSEA. This CDR3 is 13 amino acids long.